The T cell receptor (beta chain) described here comes from a study of Ad26.COV2.S vaccination and SARS-CoV-2 variants. As to treatment: about 20 received Ad26.COV2.S at low or high dose, single or two shots; roughly five received placebo; per-sample allocation not given. Sampling occurred on day 63 after the first vaccine or placebo injection. TCRdb's table, derived via immunoSEQ multiplex PCR, lists solely in-frame clones and lacks some. The table has about 680,000 clones, more than 80% seen once. Germline-derived CDR1 and CDR2 are SGHVS and FNYEAQ. This CDR3 is built from 17 residues. Unmatched junction bases numbered 7, after V lost 3 bases and J lost 0 bases.

The chain is built from TRBV7-6 and TRBJ2-2; 7 bases fit TRBD1. The sequencing used peripheral blood, collected in a trial of Ad26.COV2.S vaccine versus placebo. The TCR was taken from a person aged 18-65 years who received the Ad26.COV2.S COVID-19 vaccine or a placebo. CDR3 DNA: TGTGCCAGCAGCTTGGGCAGGGGGTCCGCGAACACCGGGGAGCTGTTTTTT. Encoded protein: CASSLGRGSANTGELFF.